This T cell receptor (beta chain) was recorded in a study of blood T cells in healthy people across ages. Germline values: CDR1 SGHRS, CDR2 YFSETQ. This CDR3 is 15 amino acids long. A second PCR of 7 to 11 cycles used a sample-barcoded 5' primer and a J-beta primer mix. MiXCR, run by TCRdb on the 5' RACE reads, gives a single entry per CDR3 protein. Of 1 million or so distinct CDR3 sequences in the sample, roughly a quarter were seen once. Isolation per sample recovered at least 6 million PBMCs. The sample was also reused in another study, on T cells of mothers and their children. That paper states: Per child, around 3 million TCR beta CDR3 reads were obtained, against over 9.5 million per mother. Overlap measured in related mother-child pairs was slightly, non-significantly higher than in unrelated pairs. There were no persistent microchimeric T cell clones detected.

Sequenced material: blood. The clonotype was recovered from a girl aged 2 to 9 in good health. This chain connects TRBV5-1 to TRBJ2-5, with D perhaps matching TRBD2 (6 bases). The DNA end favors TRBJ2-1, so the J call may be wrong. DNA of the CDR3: TGCGCCAGCAGCTCCCGGAGGGGTCCGGGGAATGAGCAGTTCTTC. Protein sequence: CASSSRRGPGNEQFF.